The 32 T cell receptor beta chains listed next were all sequenced from one sample in a study of blood T cells in healthy people across ages. Combining a sample-barcoded 5' primer with a J-beta primer mix, a second PCR ran for roughly 7 to 12 cycles. TCRdb called the 5' RACE reads again in MiXCR, with one record for every CDR3 protein. Of over a million distinct CDR3 sequences listed, around 43% are singletons. Sequences were obtained from blood. The receptors here all came from a woman aged 60 to 75 in good health.

This chain links TRBV27 with TRBJ1-2; 7 nucleotides match TRBD1. Germline V lookup: CDR1 MNHEY, CDR2 SMNVEV (reference sequence). After removal of 2 bases from V and 2 bases from J, the junction contained 8 bases not matched to a gene. The CDR3 is 16 amino acids. The CDR3 DNA is TGTGCCAGCAGTTTAAAGGGACAGAACCAAAACTATGGCTACACCTTC. Its translation: CASSLKGQNQNYGYTF.

This chain uses TRBV20-1 with TRBJ2-7; 9 positions agree with TRBD1. V was clipped by 0 bases and J by 4 bases; unmatched bases: 19. There are 19 residues in the CDR3. The V gene's germline CDR1 is DFQATT and CDR2 SNEGSKA (reference sequence). CDR3 residues: CSARDFVGTGPQYTYEQYF. CDR3 in DNA: TGCAGTGCTAGAGATTTTGTAGGGACAGGGCCACAATACACATACGAGCAGTACTTC.

This clonotype was counted only a few times. V usage is TRBV10-3 and J usage is TRBJ2-1; D might be TRBD1 (5 bases). V was clipped by 4 bases and J by 7 bases, with 11 bases between them. The germline CDR1 and CDR2 sequences are ENHRY and SYGVKD. The CDR3 runs 13 residues. This CDR3 reads CAISAGFRNEQFF. The CDR3 nucleotides are TGTGCCATCAGTGCAGGGTTCAGGAATGAGCAGTTCTTC.

This clonotype was picked up a small number of times. The genes are TRBV28 and TRBJ2-7; perhaps D is TRBD1 or TRBD2 (5 bases each). The V end lost 2 bases, the J end lost 5 bases, and 16 bases lay between the germline ends. Germline CDR1 reads MDHEN; CDR2 reads SYDVKM. The CDR3 is 15 amino acids. CDR3 DNA: TGTGCCAGCAGTTTAAGGGGAGAAGTGAAGGACGAGCAGTACTTC. Its protein product is CASSLRGEVKDEQYF.

This sequence joins TRBV6-5 and TRBJ2-1, with 9 bases aligning to TRBD2. The CDR3 runs to 16 residues. V lost 2 bases and J lost 6; bases outside the gene matches: 8. Germline loops: CDR1 MNHEY, CDR2 SVGAGI. The CDR3 spells CASSYLTSGALNEQFF. In DNA form, the CDR3 reads TGTGCCAGCAGTTACCTGACTAGCGGCGCTCTCAATGAGCAGTTCTTC.

This CDR3 reads CASSDIGQGSEKLFF. The CDR3 DNA is TGTGCCAGCAGTGACATTGGACAGGGGAGTGAAAAACTGTTTTTT. The chain carries TRBV2 and TRBJ1-4; 9 positions agree with TRBD1. Germline V gene lookup returns CDR1 SNHLY and CDR2 FYNNEI. The CDR3 covers 15 residues. V shed 3 bases, J shed 7 bases, and the junction held 6 bases outside the gene matches.

This rearrangement joins TRBV20-1 to TRBJ2-3, with TRBD1 matching over 7 bases. J lost 5 bases, V lost 5 bases, and 7 bases had no gene match. Germline loops: CDR1 DFQATT, CDR2 SNEGSKA (reference sequence). CDR3 length: 13 amino acids. The CDR3 protein is CSALARGKDTQYF. Here the CDR3 DNA reads TGCAGTGCTCTGGCCAGGGGGAAAGATACGCAGTATTTT.

This clonotype was observed a single time. The rearrangement links TRBV10-3 to TRBJ2-3, with 8 bases fitting TRBD1. CDR1 and CDR2 from the germline V gene are ENHRY and SYGVKD. V trimming: 6 bases; J trimming: 6 bases; junction bases outside the gene matches: 20. This CDR3 spans 18 amino acids. CDR3 bases: TGTGCCATCAGCTTTGACGACAGGGGCCACGGTACATACGATACGCAGTATTTT. Translated, it gives CAISFDDRGHGTYDTQYF.

Notes on this clonotype: A much bigger clone sits one base away, suggesting this may be a read error. This chain links TRBV11-2 with TRBJ2-3, with 11 bases fitting TRBD2. Trimming cost V 5 bases and J 7 bases; bases outside gene matches: 5. CDR3 length: 14 amino acids. The germline V gene encodes CDR1 SGHAT and CDR2 FQNNGV. The CDR3 bases are TGTGCCAGCAGCCCAACTAGCGGGAGTAATACGCAGTATTTT. Protein product: CASSPTSGSNTQYF.

This clonotype was found once. The rearrangement uses TRBV9 and TRBJ2-3; 9 bases align to TRBD2. Losses at the gene ends were 3 bases for V and 2 bases for J; bases not matched to a gene: 16. The CDR3 spans 19 residues. Looked up from germline, CDR1 is SGDLS and CDR2 is YYNGEE. The CDR3 region has the DNA TGTGCCAGCAGCGCCCGGACTAGCGCCCCCCGGGGCCCCACAGATACGCAGTATTTT. Translation gives CASSARTSAPRGPTDTQYF.

The chain couples TRBV27 to TRBJ2-1; 7 nucleotides match TRBD1. This CDR3 comprises 15 residues. Unmatched junction bases numbered 9, after V lost 6 bases and J lost 4 bases. The germline V gene encodes CDR1 MNHEY and CDR2 SMNVEV (reference sequence). CDR3 nucleotides: TGTGCCAGCAGCATCGAGACAGGGACATACAATGAGCAGTTCTTC. As protein: CASSIETGTYNEQFF.

The chain is built from TRBV12-3 or TRBV12-4 and TRBJ1-5; 9 bases align to TRBD1. This CDR3 contains 15 residues. The V segment lost 5 bases and the J segment 6 bases; nucleotides outside the gene matches: 8. CDR3 in DNA: TGTGCCAGCAGTCCCGGACAGGGGTTAAGTCAGCCCCAGCATTTT. It specifies CASSPGQGLSQPQHF.

The chain recombines TRBV20-1 with TRBJ1-2; 8 nucleotides align to TRBD1. The CDR3 spans 13 residues. With 1 base clipped from V and 3 bases from J, the junction kept 1 base outside the gene matches. The germline gives CDR1 DFQATT, CDR2 SNEGSKA (reference sequence). The CDR3, as DNA: TGCAGTGCTAGAGCAGGGGGCGACTATGGCTACACCTTC. This sequence encodes CSARAGGDYGYTF.

The chain uses TRBV2 and TRBJ2-3; D gene ambiguous. The CDR3 is made up of 14 amino acids. Germline CDR1 reads SNHLY; CDR2 reads FYNNEI. The V and J ends lost 9 bases and 0 bases respectively, with 13 bases between them. CDR3 protein: CASTSKPSTDTQYF. The CDR3 DNA sequence: TGTGCCAGTACCTCGAAACCTAGCACAGATACGCAGTATTTT.

In DNA form, the CDR3 reads TGTGCCAGCAGCTCTCACACTAGATCCGGGGAGCTGTTTTTT. Amino acid sequence: CASSSHTRSGELFF. The rearrangement uses TRBV7-2 and TRBJ2-2, with TRBD2 as a possible D gene (5 bases). The CDR3 totals 14 residues. The V end lost 4 bases, the J end lost 6 bases, and 12 bases lay between the germline ends. Germline assignment: CDR1 SGHTA and CDR2 FQGNSA.

The chain uses TRBV10-2 and TRBJ2-7; D is uncertain. The ends were cut back, 7 bases at V and 3 bases at J, with 10 bases in the middle. The CDR3 loop spans 12 amino acids. The V gene's germline CDR1 is WSHSY and CDR2 SAAADI. CDR3 residues: CASTAGNYEQYF. DNA of the CDR3: TGCGCCAGCACCGCAGGCAACTACGAGCAGTACTTC.

In this sample, this clonotype turned up a few times. The gene calls are TRBV4-1 and TRBJ2-1, with D perhaps assigned TRBD1 or TRBD2 (5 bases each). V lost 0 bases and J 6 bases, leaving 9 bases between the germline ends. This CDR3 is 14 amino acids long. Germline values: CDR1 MGHRA, CDR2 YSYEKL. The CDR3: CASSQESGRNEQFF. In nucleotides, the CDR3 is TGCGCCAGCAGCCAAGAATCGGGGCGCAATGAGCAGTTCTTC.

This clonotype was counted a few times. V gene TRBV6-5 combines with J gene TRBJ2-5; 8 bases agree with TRBD2. The CDR3 consists of 14 residues. In germline, CDR1 is MNHEY, CDR2 SVGAGI. Trimming at V came to 6 bases and at J to 3 bases, leaving 6 bases not matched to a gene. CDR3 protein: CASRPGGGEETQYF. CDR3 DNA sequence: TGTGCCAGCAGACCCGGGGGGGGCGAAGAGACCCAGTACTTC.

The chain uses TRBV12-3 or TRBV12-4 and TRBJ2-7, with D unresolved. The CDR3 sequence is 13 residues long. V was shortened by 3 bases and J by 5 bases, with 11 bases between the two germline ends. This CDR3 is CASSFRRLHEQYF. As DNA, the CDR3 is TGTGCCAGCAGTTTCCGGAGACTCCACGAGCAGTACTTC.

To note about this clonotype: One end of the junction is discordant with germline, which a read error may explain. The rearrangement uses TRBV9 and TRBJ2-3, with TRBD1 as a possible D gene (5 bases). The CDR3 runs to 15 residues. CDR1 is SGDLS, CDR2 YYNGEE, per germline. Written as DNA, the CDR3 is TGTGCCAGCAGCGTAGCTCTGGGTAGCACAGGTACGCAGTATTTT. Translated: CASSVALGSTGTQYF.

In its sample, this clonotype was seen many times. CDR3 DNA sequence: TGCAGTGCTGAAAGCGGGAGGGCCGGGGACGAGCAGTACTTC. This gives the protein CSAESGRAGDEQYF. The rearrangement joins TRBV20-1 to TRBJ2-7; 10 bases are shared with TRBD2. There are 14 residues in the CDR3. The junction had 9 bases not matched to a gene; V was cut back by 5 bases and J by 5 bases. CDR1 is DFQATT, CDR2 SNEGSKA, per germline (reference sequence).

The chain recombines TRBV2 with TRBJ2-3, with D possibly being TRBD2 (6 bases). Per germline, CDR1 SNHLY and CDR2 FYNNEI. This CDR3 comprises 16 residues. Deletions cut 3 bases from V and 4 bases from J, with 17 bases between. The CDR3 reads CASSEGGPGYADTQYF. The CDR3 DNA reads as TGTGCCAGCAGTGAGGGGGGACCGGGATATGCAGATACGCAGTATTTT.

This chain connects TRBV12-3 or TRBV12-4 to TRBJ2-1; 10 bases fit TRBD1. This CDR3 contains 15 residues. V lost 6 bases to trimming and J lost 5 bases; unmatched junction nucleotides: 7. This CDR3 is CASSLTGTGDNEQFF. The CDR3 DNA follows: TGTGCCAGCAGCCTAACCGGGACAGGGGACAATGAGCAGTTCTTC.

The chain is built from TRBV6-5 and TRBJ2-7; 10 bases agree with TRBD1. The V and J ends lost 0 bases and 5 bases, in that order; junction bases with no gene match: 4. This CDR3 comprises 15 residues. CDR1 is MNHEY, CDR2 SVGAGI, per germline. CDR3 bases: TGTGCCAGCAGTTACTCGGGGACAGGGGTCGACGAGCAGTACTTC. Encoded protein: CASSYSGTGVDEQYF.

The genes are TRBV9 and TRBJ1-1, with 9 bases identical to TRBD1. This CDR3 contains 16 residues. Germline-derived CDR1 and CDR2 are SGDLS and YYNGEE. V lost 3 bases to trimming and J lost 6 bases; unmatched junction nucleotides: 12. The CDR3 sequence: CASSGNHRGRRSEAFF. For the CDR3, the DNA is TGTGCCAGCAGCGGAAATCACAGGGGGCGAAGGTCTGAAGCTTTCTTT.

This chain connects TRBV5-1 to TRBJ2-5; possibly TRBD1 or TRBD2 for D (7 bases each). The ends were cut back, 4 bases at V and 2 bases at J, with 18 bases in the middle. CDR3 length equals 16 residues. Germline loops: CDR1 SGHRS, CDR2 YFSETQ. The CDR3 reads CASSLRGAGGQETQYF. In nucleotides, the CDR3 is TGCGCCAGCAGCCTCCGGGGGGCAGGGGGACAAGAGACCCAGTACTTC.

This clonotype was detected a few times. The rearrangement links TRBV7-9 to TRBJ2-1; D call uncertain. V was shortened by 1 base and J by 6 bases, with 13 bases between the two germline ends. Germline V gene lookup returns CDR1 SEHNR and CDR2 FQNEAQ (reference sequence). The CDR3 length is 15 residues. The CDR3 loop reads CASSLGSSTGNEQFF. CDR3 coding DNA: TGTGCCAGCAGCTTAGGGAGCTCAACGGGCAATGAGCAGTTCTTC.

The CDR3 DNA reads TGTGCCAGCAGCTCCGGGACAGGAGATAACTATGGCTACACCTTC. It is translated as CASSSGTGDNYGYTF. This chain uses TRBV11-1 with TRBJ1-2; TRBD1 matches at 8 bases. This CDR3 region has 15 residues. Per germline, CDR1 SGHAT and CDR2 FQDESV (reference sequence). V gave up 4 bases and J gave up 1 base; unmatched junction bases: 5.

A note on this clonotype: A read error may produce the germline difference seen at one junction end. V is TRBV27 and J is TRBJ2-3, with D hard to call. This CDR3 has 12 residues. The germline gives CDR1 MNHEY, CDR2 SMNVEV (reference sequence). The CDR3 DNA reads as TGTGCCAGCAGTTTATCTCCGGATATGCAGTATTTT. This codes for CASSLSPDMQYF.

This chain uses TRBV20-1 with TRBJ2-1; TRBD2 matches 10 bases. The CDR3 sequence is 16 residues long. The V and J ends lost 0 bases and 7 bases, in that order; junction bases with no gene match: 9. Germline values: CDR1 DFQATT, CDR2 SNEGSKA (reference sequence). The CDR3 reads CSARDQRTSGLNEQFF. CDR3 in DNA: TGCAGTGCTAGAGATCAGAGGACTAGCGGACTGAATGAGCAGTTCTTC.

In this sample, this clonotype turned up a few times. This chain joins TRBV3-1 and TRBJ2-7, with TRBD1 matching over 11 bases. Germline V gene data show CDR1 as LGHDT and CDR2 as YNNKEL (reference sequence). The length of the CDR3 is 15 residues. After removal of 4 bases from V and 4 bases from J, the junction contained 6 bases not matched to a gene. The CDR3 coding sequence is TGTGCCAGCAGCCCGGGGGACAGGGGGTTGTACGAGCAGTACTTC. Its protein product is CASSPGDRGLYEQYF.

The chain carries TRBV6-1 and TRBJ1-1; a possible D gene is TRBD1 (5 bases). CDR3 size: 11 residues. Between the trimmed V and J ends, which lost 4 bases and 8 bases, there was a span of 8 bases. Germline lookup yields CDR1 MNHNS and CDR2 SASEGT. The CDR3: CASSVRTEAFF. Written as DNA, the CDR3 is TGTGCCAGCAGTGTTAGGACAGAAGCTTTCTTT.